Below are 12 T cell receptor beta chains sequenced from a single sample in a study of response to subunit inactivated influenza vaccine (dated by TCRdb to 2017 to 2018). The library was obtained by RT-PCR. Data came from an Illumina HiSeq 2500. The public reads were reprocessed in TCRdb via fastp at Q25 and MiXCR, keeping in-frame beta chains. Identical CDR3 proteins give one entry, which carries the most common genes and DNA. For this sample the table gives approximately 170,000 distinct CDR3 sequences, of which 9.5% to 15% were detected only once. Over 25% of the sample is in the top ten clones. These records were also assigned to another study, of T cells expressing NK-cell markers. That second publication adds: 5'RACE template switching, by which a universal primer site and unique molecular identifiers were added, was used to make TCR beta cDNA libraries.

The specimen was CD8+ T cells sorted from PBMCs, collected approximately 13 days after vaccination. The source is a man aged 50-59 years who received an inactivated influenza vaccine. Donor details come from another sample of the same person, matched by shared clones.

A few counts support this clonotype. The gene calls are TRBV12-3 or TRBV12-4 and TRBJ1-2; possible D gene TRBD1, 5 bases. V was shortened by 5 bases and J by 8 bases, with 15 bases between the two germline ends. The CDR3 covers 13 residues. Written as DNA, the CDR3 is TGTGCCAGCAGTGCCAGGGTCGGGGAGGGCTACACCTTC. Protein: CASSARVGEGYTF.

This clonotype was counted ten times or more. The rearrangement links TRBV20-1 to TRBJ2-5; perhaps D is TRBD1 or TRBD2 (5 bases each). Trimming pared 5 bases from V and 2 bases from J, leaving 27 bases between. Per the germline V gene, CDR1 is DFQATT and CDR2 is SNEGSKA (reference sequence). This CDR3 comprises 18 residues. The CDR3 loop is CSALFPLLGDRSQETQYF. In nucleotides, the CDR3 is TGCAGTGCTTTATTCCCCCTCTTGGGGGACCGAAGTCAAGAGACCCAGTACTTC.

J is TRBJ1-5 and V is TRBV4-3; no definite D call. Per germline, CDR1 LGHNA and CDR2 YSLEER. The CDR3 is made up of 13 amino acids. V lost 5 bases, J lost 7 bases, and 12 bases lay in between. This CDR3 is CASSGLAGQPQHF. The DNA for the CDR3 is TGCGCCAGCAGCGGGTTGGCCGGGCAGCCCCAGCATTTT.

This clonotype turned up a few times. J is TRBJ2-7 and V is TRBV13, with a possible D match to TRBD2 (5 bases). Trimming left V 0 bases short and J 2 bases short, with 11 bases between. The CDR3 has 15 amino acids. The germline V gene encodes CDR1 PRHDT and CDR2 FYEKMQ (reference sequence). The CDR3 is CASSLGVANTYEQYF. The CDR3 nucleotides are TGTGCCAGCAGCTTAGGCGTAGCGAACACCTACGAGCAGTACTTC.

This clonotype was seen more than once but under ten times. This rearrangement joins TRBV6-5 to TRBJ2-2, with 8 bases that match TRBD2. V was pared by 2 bases and J by 1 base, with 9 bases of the junction left unmatched. The CDR3 is 18 amino acids. Germline V CDR1 and CDR2: MNHEY, SVGAGI. CDR3 nucleotides: TGTGCCAGCAGTTACGAGCGGGGGTTCAGCTTGAACACCGGGGAGCTGTTTTTT. Its translation: CASSYERGFSLNTGELFF.

The V and J genes are TRBV7-2 and TRBJ2-2; TRBD2 aligns across 7 bases. The germline gives CDR1 SGHTA, CDR2 FQGNSA. This CDR3 contains 15 residues. V lost 0 bases, J lost 5 bases, and 3 bases stayed unmatched. DNA of the CDR3: TGTGCCAGCAGCTTAGCGGGGGGGTGGACCGGGGAGCTGTTTTTT. Translated: CASSLAGGWTGELFF.

This clonotype has just a few counts. The V call is TRBV25-1, the J call TRBJ1-1, with D tentatively TRBD1 (6 bases). V lost 7 bases and J 7 bases, leaving 16 bases between the germline ends. Germline V gene sequence: CDR1 MGHDK, CDR2 SYGVNS. This CDR3 is 13 amino acids long. CDR3 sequence: CASTRTVFGEAFF. CDR3 DNA: TGTGCCAGCACTAGGACAGTCTTTGGTGAAGCTTTCTTT.

This clonotype occurred many times. This chain joins TRBV7-9 and TRBJ2-1; a weak D match, TRBD1 (6 bases). The CDR3 is made up of 12 amino acids. Germline CDR1 and CDR2: SEHNR and FQNEAQ (reference sequence). Trimming stripped 5 bases from V and 4 bases from J, with 6 bases between. The CDR3 loop is CASSGQYNEQFF. Here the CDR3 DNA reads TGTGCCAGCAGCGGACAGTACAATGAGCAGTTCTTC.

The rearrangement links TRBV7-6 to TRBJ2-1; D is uncertain. Trimming removed 2 bases from V and 6 bases from J, with 8 bases in between. Germline-derived CDR1 and CDR2 are SGHVS and FNYEAQ. This CDR3 has 13 amino acids. The CDR3: CASSLSGLNEQFF. CDR3 DNA: TGTGCCAGCAGCTTATCAGGCCTCAATGAGCAGTTCTTC.

V usage is TRBV20-1 and J usage is TRBJ2-1, with D perhaps TRBD1 (5 bases). This CDR3 is 15 amino acids long. V dropped 1 base and J dropped 4 bases, with 14 bases sitting between them. CDR1 and CDR2 from the germline V gene are DFQATT and SNEGSKA (reference sequence). The CDR3 here is CSARGRGLGYNEQFF. CDR3 sequence (DNA): TGCAGTGCTAGAGGAAGGGGTTTGGGATACAATGAGCAGTTCTTC.

The rearrangement links TRBV6-5 to TRBJ2-7; D remains unclear. The length of the CDR3 is 15 residues. CDR1 and CDR2 from the germline V gene are MNHEY and SVGAGI. The V and J ends lost 2 bases and 1 base respectively, with 12 bases between them. CDR3 sequence (DNA): TGTGCCAGCAGTTACCGAGTCGACGGATCCTACGAGCAGTACTTC. Protein product: CASSYRVDGSYEQYF.

This clonotype was counted a few times. The V and J genes are TRBV7-9 and TRBJ2-1, with D hard to call. This CDR3 is built from 12 residues. Germline-derived CDR1 and CDR2 are SEHNR and FQNEAQ (reference sequence). Trimming removed 5 bases at V and 7 bases at J, with 9 bases between. The DNA of the CDR3 is TGTGCCAGCAGCCAGAGTAATAATGAGCAGTTCTTC. The encoded protein is CASSQSNNEQFF.